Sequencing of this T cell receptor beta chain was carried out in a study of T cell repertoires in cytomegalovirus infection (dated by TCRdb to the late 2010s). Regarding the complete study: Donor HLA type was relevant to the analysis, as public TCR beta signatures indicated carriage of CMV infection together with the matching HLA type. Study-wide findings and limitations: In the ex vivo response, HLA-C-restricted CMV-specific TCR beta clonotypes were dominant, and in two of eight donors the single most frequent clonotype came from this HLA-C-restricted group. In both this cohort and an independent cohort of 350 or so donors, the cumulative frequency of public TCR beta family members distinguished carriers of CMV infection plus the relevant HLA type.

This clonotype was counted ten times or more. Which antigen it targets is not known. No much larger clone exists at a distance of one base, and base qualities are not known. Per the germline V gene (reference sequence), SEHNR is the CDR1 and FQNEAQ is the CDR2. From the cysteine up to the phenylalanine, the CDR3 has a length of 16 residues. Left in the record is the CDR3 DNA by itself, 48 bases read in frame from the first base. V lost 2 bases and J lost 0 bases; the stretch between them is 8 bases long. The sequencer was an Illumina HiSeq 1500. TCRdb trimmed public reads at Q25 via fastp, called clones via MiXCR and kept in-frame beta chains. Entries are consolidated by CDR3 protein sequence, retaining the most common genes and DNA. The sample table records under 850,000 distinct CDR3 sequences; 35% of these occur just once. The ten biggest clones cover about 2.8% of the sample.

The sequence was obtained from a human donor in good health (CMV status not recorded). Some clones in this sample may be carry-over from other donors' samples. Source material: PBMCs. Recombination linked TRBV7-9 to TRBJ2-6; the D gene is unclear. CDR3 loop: CASSLFAGSGANVLTF. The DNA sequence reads TGTGCCAGCAGCTTATTCGCAGGCTCTGGGGCCAACGTCCTGACTTTC.